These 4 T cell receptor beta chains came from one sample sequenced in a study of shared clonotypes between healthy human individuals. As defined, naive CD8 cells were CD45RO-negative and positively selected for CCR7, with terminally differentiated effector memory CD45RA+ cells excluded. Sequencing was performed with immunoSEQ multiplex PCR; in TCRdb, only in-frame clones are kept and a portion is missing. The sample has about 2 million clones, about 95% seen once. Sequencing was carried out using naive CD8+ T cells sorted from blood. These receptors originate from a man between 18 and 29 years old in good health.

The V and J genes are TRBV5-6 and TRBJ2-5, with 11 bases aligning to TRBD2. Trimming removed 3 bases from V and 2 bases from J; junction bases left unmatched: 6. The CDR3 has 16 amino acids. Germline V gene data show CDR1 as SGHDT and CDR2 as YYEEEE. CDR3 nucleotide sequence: TGTGCCAGCAGCTCCTGGGGACTAGCGGATCAAGAGACCCAGTACTTC. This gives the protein CASSSWGLADQETQYF.

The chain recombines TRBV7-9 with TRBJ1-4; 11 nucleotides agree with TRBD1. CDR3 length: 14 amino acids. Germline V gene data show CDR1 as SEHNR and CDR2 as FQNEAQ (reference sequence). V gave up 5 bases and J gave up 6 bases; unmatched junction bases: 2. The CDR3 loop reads CASSRTGGDEKLFF. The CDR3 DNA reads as TGTGCCAGCAGCCGGACAGGGGGCGATGAAAAACTGTTTTTT.

The CDR3 DNA reads as TGCGCCAGCAGGGGCCGCGACAGCTACGAGCAGTACTTC. Translated: CASRGRDSYEQYF. This chain links TRBV10-2 with TRBJ2-7; D might be TRBD1 (5 bases). This CDR3 comprises 13 residues. The germline V gene encodes CDR1 WSHSY and CDR2 SAAADI. The V end lost 6 bases, the J end lost 3 bases, and 12 bases lay between the germline ends.

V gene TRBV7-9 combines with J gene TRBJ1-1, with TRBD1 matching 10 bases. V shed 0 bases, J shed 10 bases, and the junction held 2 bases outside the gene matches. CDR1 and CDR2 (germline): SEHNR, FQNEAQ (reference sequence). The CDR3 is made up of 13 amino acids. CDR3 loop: CASSLADRGAAFF. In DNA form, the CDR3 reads TGTGCCAGCAGCTTAGCGGACAGGGGGGCAGCTTTCTTT.